The 27 T cell receptor beta chains reported below all come from one sample, sequenced in a study of blood T cell repertoires in COVID-19. Profiling relied on immunoSEQ multiplex PCR, and the TCRdb table lists in-frame clones only, not all of them. In the table there are under 250,000 clones, just over 85% of which are singletons. The sequencing sample was made of PBMCs or T cells enriched from blood (not recorded which). These receptor sequences come from a man aged 35 to 55 who had recovered from COVID-19.

The chain links TRBV6-2 or TRBV6-3 to TRBJ1-1; D is possibly TRBD1 (5 bases). With 2 bases removed from V and 11 bases from J, the gap between germline ends came to 9 bases. Germline values: CDR1 MNHEY, CDR2 SVGEGT. CDR3 length equals 11 residues. The CDR3 DNA reads TGTGCCAGCAGTTACCAGGGTTTGGCTTTCTTT. Translation gives CASSYQGLAFF.

The sample holds a few counts of this clone. The chain's CDR3 is CASKDRGWAYGYTF. The CDR3 DNA reads as TGTGCCAGTAAGGACAGGGGTTGGGCCTATGGCTACACCTTC. The chain has TRBV19 and TRBJ1-2; 9 bases are shared with TRBD1. V lost 7 bases and J lost 4; bases outside the gene matches: 7. This CDR3 spans 14 amino acids. Germline V lookup: CDR1 LNHDA, CDR2 SQIVND (reference sequence).

The chain carries TRBV29-1 and TRBJ1-2; no clear D gene. The CDR3 consists of 11 residues. The V gene's germline CDR1 is SQVTM and CDR2 ANQGSEA. The V and J ends lost 2 bases and 8 bases respectively, with 9 bases between them. CDR3 DNA: TGCAGCGTTGAACGCACGGAGGGCTACACCTTC. As protein: CSVERTEGYTF.

The J gene is TRBJ1-5, the V gene TRBV7-9; no firm D call. The CDR3 sequence is 12 residues long. V was cut by 3 bases and J by 5 bases, with 5 bases left in between. CDR1 SEHNR and CDR2 FQNEAQ come from the germline V gene (reference sequence). CDR3 nucleotide sequence: TGTGCCAGCAGCTTGGGAGATCAGCCCCAGCATTTT. It specifies CASSLGDQPQHF.

The chain is built from TRBV27 and TRBJ1-1; maybe TRBD1 (6 bases). The germline gives CDR1 MNHEY, CDR2 SMNVEV (reference sequence). CDR3 length: 14 amino acids. V lost 0 bases and J 4 bases, leaving 9 bases between the germline ends. In DNA form, the CDR3 reads TGTGCCAGCAGTTTATCTCCAGGGGTCACTGAAGCTTTCTTT. It translates to CASSLSPGVTEAFF.

The chain couples TRBV7-2 to TRBJ2-7; 10 bases match TRBD2. With V trimmed by 6 bases and J by 3 bases, 5 bases remained unmatched. Per the germline V gene, CDR1 is SGHTA and CDR2 is FQGNSA. CDR3 length: 14 amino acids. The CDR3 nucleotides read TGTGCCAGCAGTGTCGGGACTAGCGACTACGAGCAGTACTTC. This gives the protein CASSVGTSDYEQYF.

V gene TRBV27 combines with J gene TRBJ2-7; 13 bases are shared with TRBD2. From germline, CDR1 is MNHEY and CDR2 SMNVEV (reference sequence). This CDR3 is built from 14 residues. Trimming took 4 bases from V and 6 from J; bases not matched to a gene: 3. The CDR3 sequence is CASSSRLAGGEQYF. As DNA, the CDR3 is TGTGCCAGCAGTTCCCGACTAGCGGGAGGCGAGCAGTACTTC.

The chain links TRBV28 to TRBJ2-7, with 9 bases matching TRBD1. J lost 1 base, V lost 6 bases, and 4 bases had no gene match. Germline V gene sequence: CDR1 MDHEN, CDR2 SYDVKM. The CDR3 length is 14 residues. The chain's CDR3 is CASRLQGASYEQYF. In nucleotides, the CDR3 is TGTGCCAGCAGGCTACAGGGGGCTTCCTACGAGCAGTACTTC.

The V call is TRBV18, the J call TRBJ1-1; D not resolved. From germline, CDR1 is KGHSH and CDR2 LQKENI. Trimming shortened V by 5 bases and J by 2 bases, and 12 bases separated the two germline ends. CDR3 length: 14 residues. The CDR3 loop reads CASSNLQVNTEAFF. CDR3 coding DNA: TGTGCCAGCTCAAATTTGCAGGTTAACACTGAAGCTTTCTTT.

The CDR3 protein is CASTSGREFLGEQFF. CDR3 bases: TGTGCCAGCACATCTGGACGGGAATTCCTAGGTGAGCAGTTCTTC. The chain uses TRBV5-8 and TRBJ2-1; D perhaps matches TRBD2 (5 bases). Germline CDR1 reads SGHTS; CDR2 reads YDEGEE. This CDR3 has 15 residues. Between the trimmed V and J ends, which lost 6 bases and 9 bases, there was a span of 22 bases.

In nucleotides, the CDR3 is TGTGCCAGCAGTACCCCAGGGTCTGGTCAGCCCCAGCATTTT. Encoded protein: CASSTPGSGQPQHF. The chain links TRBV28 to TRBJ1-5; D perhaps matches TRBD1 (5 bases). This CDR3 is 14 amino acids long. Germline V gives CDR1 MDHEN, CDR2 SYDVKM. V was cut by 5 bases and J by 6 bases, with 14 bases left in between.

The rearrangement joins TRBV9 to TRBJ1-1; no clear D gene. The germline gives CDR1 SGDLS, CDR2 YYNGEE. The length of the CDR3 is 13 residues. Trimming cost V 5 bases and J 1 base, with 9 bases left between them. The CDR3 sequence is CASSAGSNTEAFF. The CDR3 DNA is TGTGCCAGCAGTGCCGGTTCGAACACTGAAGCTTTCTTT.

The chain combines TRBV27 with TRBJ2-1; 7 nucleotides line up with TRBD2. Germline trimming cut 5 bases from V and 6 bases from J; bases unmatched to any gene: 10. The V gene's germline CDR1 is MNHEY and CDR2 SMNVEV (reference sequence). This CDR3 has 15 amino acids. CDR3 sequence (DNA): TGTGCCAGCAGTCGGGCGGGAGACAATTCCAATGAGCAGTTCTTC. Translation: CASSRAGDNSNEQFF.

The chain carries TRBV15 and TRBJ2-7; 8 bases map to TRBD2. Trimming removed 0 bases from V and 5 bases from J; junction bases left unmatched: 6. The length of the CDR3 is 15 residues. Germline-derived CDR1 and CDR2 are LNHNV and YYDKDF (reference sequence). The CDR3 reads CATSRDRREAHEQYF. The CDR3 region has the DNA TGTGCCACCAGCAGAGATCGGCGGGAGGCCCACGAGCAGTACTTC.

The chain combines TRBV6-5 with TRBJ1-3; no clear D. The CDR3 is 15 amino acids. V was shortened by 4 bases and J by 1 base, with 11 bases between the two germline ends. Germline V gene lookup returns CDR1 MNHEY and CDR2 SVGAGI. In nucleotides, the CDR3 is TGTGCCAGCAGTTCTTTCTCGGGTTCTGGAAACACCATATATTTT. Translating it yields CASSSFSGSGNTIYF.

The chain uses TRBV7-2 and TRBJ2-3; TRBD1 agrees at 9 bases. Trimming took 4 bases from V and 4 from J; bases not matched to a gene: 18. Germline-derived CDR1 and CDR2 are SGHTA and FQGNSA. The CDR3 length is 19 residues. The CDR3, as DNA: TGTGCCAGCAGCTCGAGACAGGGGGATCATATCGTAACACCAGATACGCAGTATTTT. Translation gives CASSSRQGDHIVTPDTQYF.

This chain links TRBV12-5 with TRBJ1-5; D is ambiguous. The V end lost 7 bases, the J end lost 5 bases, and 9 bases lay between the germline ends. Germline values: CDR1 LGHNT, CDR2 FRNRAP. The CDR3 totals 12 residues. Here the CDR3 reads CASAAGDQPQHF. The CDR3 coding sequence is TGTGCTAGTGCCGCGGGTGATCAGCCCCAGCATTTT. The variable domain in full, with the rest retrieved from reference TRBV12-5 and TRBJ1-5, is DARVTQTPRHKVTEMGQEVTMRCQPILGHNTVFWYRQTMMQGLELLAYFRNRAPLDDSGMPKDRFSAEMPDATLATLKIQPSEPRDSAVYFCASAAGDQPQHFGDGTRLSIL.

This clone was seen a handful of times. The chain combines TRBV3-1 (or the pseudogene TRBV3-2) with TRBJ1-5; D is perhaps TRBD1 (5 bases). The length of the CDR3 is 16 residues. Germline loops: CDR1 LGHDT, CDR2 YNNKEL (reference sequence). V was shortened by 0 bases and J by 4 bases, with 13 bases between the two germline ends. This chain's CDR3 is CASSQDGLGGNQPQHF. CDR3 nucleotide sequence: TGTGCCAGCAGCCAAGATGGGTTGGGGGGAAATCAGCCCCAGCATTTT.

This clone showed up just once. The chain links TRBV3-1 (or the pseudogene TRBV3-2) to TRBJ1-2; D might be TRBD1 (6 bases). Germline V lookup: CDR1 LGHDT, CDR2 YNNKEL (reference sequence). This CDR3 spans 14 amino acids. Trimming stripped 1 base from V and 8 bases from J, with 14 bases between. CDR3 nucleotides: TGTGCCAGCAGCCAAGGGACAGCCTTCTCCGGCTACACCTTC. Its translation: CASSQGTAFSGYTF.

The rearrangement links TRBV27 to TRBJ1-2, with D uncertain. The germline V and J ends were trimmed by 1 base and 7 bases, with 7 bases remaining between them. The CDR3 runs to 12 residues. Germline CDR1 is MNHEY and CDR2 is SMNVEV (reference sequence). CDR3: CASSLFRGGYTF. DNA of the CDR3: TGTGCCAGCAGTTTATTCCGGGGTGGCTACACCTTC.

The rearrangement links TRBV3-1 (or the pseudogene TRBV3-2) to TRBJ2-5; D may be TRBD2 (7 bases). V lost 3 bases and J 4 bases, leaving 21 bases between the germline ends. This CDR3 is 17 amino acids long. Looked up from germline, CDR1 is LGHDT and CDR2 is YNNKEL (reference sequence). For the CDR3, the DNA is TGTGCCAGCAGCCAGGGGGCAGGCGGGGGAGCCGCAGAGACCCAGTACTTC. This translates into CASSQGAGGGAAETQYF.

The rearrangement links TRBV5-1 to TRBJ1-1; 7 positions agree with TRBD1. V dropped 3 bases and J dropped 1; count of bases not matched to a gene: 6. This CDR3 region has 15 residues. Germline CDR1 reads SGHRS; CDR2 reads YFSETQ. CDR3 amino acids: CASSSARTGNTEAFF. Here the CDR3 DNA reads TGCGCCAGCAGCTCGGCCCGGACAGGGAACACTGAAGCTTTCTTT.

V is TRBV7-9 and J is TRBJ2-5; D perhaps matches TRBD2 (6 bases). The CDR3 contains 16 residues. Germline V gives CDR1 SEHNR, CDR2 FQNEAQ (reference sequence). V was pared by 5 bases and J by 1 base, with 17 bases between. In DNA form, the CDR3 reads TGTGCCAGCAGCCTCGGGTGGGGGGACTCCCAAGAGACCCAGTACTTC. Translated, it gives CASSLGWGDSQETQYF.

The CDR3 loop is CASKNPRQGFDEQFF. The CDR3 DNA sequence: TGTGCCAGCAAGAACCCCCGACAGGGGTTTGATGAGCAGTTCTTC. This rearrangement joins TRBV6-5 to TRBJ2-1; 8 bases are shared with TRBD1. V dropped 7 bases and J dropped 8; count of bases not matched to a gene: 13. The CDR3 length is 15 residues. Per the germline V gene, CDR1 is MNHEY and CDR2 is SVGAGI.

The V and J genes are TRBV19 and TRBJ1-2; D may be TRBD1 (5 bases). Per the germline V gene, CDR1 is LNHDA and CDR2 is SQIVND (reference sequence). There are 15 residues in the CDR3. V was clipped by 5 bases and J by 0 bases, with 13 bases between them. The CDR3 loop reads CASSQTETANYGYTF. The CDR3 DNA follows: TGTGCCAGTAGTCAGACAGAGACCGCTAACTATGGCTACACCTTC.

V and J are TRBV7-6 and TRBJ2-5; 9 bases fit TRBD1. The CDR3 sequence is 12 residues long. V trimming: 4 bases; J trimming: 14 bases; junction bases outside the gene matches: 8. Germline CDR1 and CDR2: SGHVS and FNYEAQ. As DNA, the CDR3 is TGTGCCAGCAGCTCCCCCCGGGACAGGGAATACTTC. Translating it yields CASSSPRDREYF.

This clone was seen only a few times. The chain carries TRBV6-5 and TRBJ2-3; D not resolved. V lost 7 bases, J lost 0 bases, and 5 bases lay in between. The germline gives CDR1 MNHEY, CDR2 SVGAGI. The CDR3 has 12 amino acids. In nucleotides, the CDR3 is TGTGCCAGCATCGGTAGCACAGATACGCAGTATTTT. Translation: CASIGSTDTQYF.